The 30 T cell receptor beta chains reported below all come from one sample, sequenced in a study of shared clonotypes between healthy human individuals. Data came from immunoSEQ multiplex PCR; TCRdb stores just in-frame clones and leaves some out. The sample records around 1,100,000 clones, about 80% being singletons. The source material was memory CD4+ T cells from PBMCs. Subset here: CD45RA-negative fraction. These receptors originate from a man aged 18 to 29 in good health. Some clones in this sample may be carry-over from other donors' samples.

A few counts support this clone. The genes are TRBV5-4 and TRBJ2-1, with D perhaps TRBD1 or TRBD2 (5 bases each). This CDR3 has 13 residues. Germline V gene data show CDR1 as SGHNT and CDR2 as YYREEE (reference sequence). The ends were cut back, 2 bases at V and 10 bases at J, with 13 bases in the middle. CDR3 sequence (DNA): TGTGCCAGCAGCTTAGTTCGAGGGGAAGAGCAGTTCTTC. It codes for CASSLVRGEEQFF.

The gene calls are TRBV7-9 and TRBJ2-1, with D perhaps matching TRBD1 or TRBD2 (5 bases each). V was pared by 8 bases and J by 8 bases, with 19 bases between. The CDR3 runs 14 residues. Germline CDR1 is SEHNR and CDR2 is FQNEAQ (reference sequence). CDR3 sequence (DNA): TGTGCCAGCTTTTCGGCGGGCCAAGGGGATGAGCAGTTCTTC. Protein product: CASFSAGQGDEQFF.

The chain has TRBV18 and TRBJ2-7, with D possibly TRBD1 on 6 matching bases. The V end lost 3 bases, the J end lost 0 bases, and 15 bases lay between the germline ends. CDR1 and CDR2 from the germline V gene are KGHSH and LQKENI. The CDR3 length is 16 residues. The CDR3 nucleotides read TGTGCCAGCTCACCTAGGCCAGGACAGACCTCCTACGAGCAGTACTTC. Encoded protein: CASSPRPGQTSYEQYF.

There are many counts of this clone. The V gene is TRBV2, the J gene TRBJ2-7, with 11 bases matching TRBD2. Germline CDR1 SNHLY, CDR2 FYNNEI. The CDR3 is 18 amino acids. Trimming took 3 bases from V and 6 from J; bases not matched to a gene: 16. The CDR3 region has the DNA TGTGCCAGCAGTGATATAGAGGTAGCGGGAGGGCCCAGGCGCGAGCAGTACTTC. As protein: CASSDIEVAGGPRREQYF.

A word on this clone: Additional DNA sequences in this sample encode the identical CDR3. The CDR3 sequence: CASSLGLAGVGEQYF. CDR3 coding DNA: TGTGCCAGCAGCCTCGGACTAGCGGGAGTCGGCGAGCAGTACTTC. The genes are TRBV7-2 and TRBJ2-7; 13 bases map to TRBD2. The CDR3 has 15 amino acids. Unmatched junction bases numbered 7, after V lost 5 bases and J lost 6 bases. CDR1 and CDR2 (germline): SGHTA, FQGNSA.

The J gene is TRBJ1-2, the V gene TRBV9; D possibly corresponds to TRBD1 (5 bases). The length of the CDR3 is 16 residues. Germline CDR1 is SGDLS and CDR2 is YYNGEE. With 0 bases removed from V and 8 bases from J, the gap between germline ends came to 20 bases. This CDR3 is CASSVGVGASYEGYTF. CDR3 sequence (DNA): TGTGCCAGCAGCGTAGGGGTAGGGGCGAGCTATGAGGGCTACACCTTC. The entire variable domain, with the rest obtained from reference TRBV9 and TRBJ1-2, is as follows: DSGVTQTPKHLITATGQRVTLRCSPRSGDLSVYWYQQSLDQGLQFLIQYYNGEERAKGNILERFSAQQFPDLHSELNLSSLELGDSALYFCASSVGVGASYEGYTFGSGTRLTVV.

The genes are TRBV27 and TRBJ2-1; maybe TRBD1 (5 bases). Germline CDR1 and CDR2: MNHEY and SMNVEV (reference sequence). Trimming took off 6 bases at V and 5 bases at J, with 23 bases between the two ends. The CDR3 spans 17 residues. CDR3 region: CASRPLSIQGPDNEQFF. The DNA of the CDR3 is TGTGCCAGCAGGCCATTGAGTATCCAGGGTCCCGACAATGAGCAGTTCTTC.

This sequence joins TRBV5-6 and TRBJ2-2; D is uncertain. This CDR3 contains 12 residues. The germline CDR1 and CDR2 sequences are SGHDT and YYEEEE. V was trimmed by 1 base and J by 9 bases, leaving 7 bases between them. CDR3 coding DNA: TGTGCCAGCAGCTTGTTTGGCCGGGAGCTGTTTTTT. Its protein product is CASSLFGRELFF.

The chain couples TRBV2 to TRBJ2-4, with 11 bases matching TRBD1. CDR3 size: 15 residues. V trimming: 6 bases; J trimming: 1 base; junction bases outside the gene matches: 2. In germline, CDR1 is SNHLY, CDR2 FYNNEI. The CDR3 DNA is TGTGCCAGCAGAGGACAGGGGGCGGCCAAAAACATTCAGTACTTC. Encoded protein: CASRGQGAAKNIQYF.

This clone was seen only once. The rearrangement uses TRBV23-1 and TRBJ2-5, with a possible D match to TRBD1 (5 bases). TRBV23-1 is an ORF for which the function is uncertain. This CDR3 has 14 amino acids. V gave up 0 bases and J gave up 5 bases, with 10 bases separating them. DNA for the CDR3: TGCGCCAGCAGTCAATCGTTGGGGCCGGAGACCCAGTACTTC. Its protein product is CASSQSLGPETQYF.

The genes are TRBV7-2 and TRBJ1-2; D remains ambiguous. Germline assignment: CDR1 SGHTA and CDR2 FQGNSA. V was cut by 4 bases and J by 4 bases, with 16 bases left in between. CDR3 length: 15 residues. This chain's CDR3 is CASSYRAHGGYGYTF. The CDR3 DNA is TGTGCCAGCAGCTATAGGGCCCACGGTGGCTATGGCTACACCTTC.

The chain links TRBV19 to TRBJ2-1; either TRBD1 or TRBD2 may fit D (7 bases each). The germline CDR1 and CDR2 sequences are LNHDA and SQIVND (reference sequence). The CDR3 contains 18 residues. V lost 8 bases and J lost 0, with 23 bases in between. Here the CDR3 reads CASLGAGGGLGSYNEQFF. As DNA, the CDR3 is TGTGCCAGTCTCGGGGCAGGGGGAGGGCTCGGCTCCTACAATGAGCAGTTCTTC.

This clone turned up a few times. This could be a read error, since a much larger clone is one nucleotide away. This sample includes further DNA sequences coding for the same CDR3. The DNA of the CDR3 is TGTGCCAGCAGTGGGACGGTGAACACTGAAGCTTTCTTT. Encoded protein: CASSGTVNTEAFF. J is TRBJ1-1 and V is TRBV6-5; D possibly corresponds to TRBD1 (5 bases). Germline CDR1 reads MNHEY; CDR2 reads SVGAGI. There are 13 residues in the CDR3. Trimming cost V 5 bases and J 0 bases, with 7 bases left between them.

J is TRBJ1-1 and V is TRBV11-2, with D unresolved. Germline CDR1 SGHAT, CDR2 FQNNGV. The ends were cut back, 4 bases at V and 1 base at J, with 7 bases in the middle. The CDR3 is made up of 13 amino acids. The DNA of the CDR3 is TGTGCCAGCAGCTCAGCAGCGAACACTGAAGCTTTCTTT. This sequence encodes CASSSAANTEAFF.

This clone came up once. This chain links TRBV7-2 with TRBJ2-2; 8 bases map to TRBD2. The V gene's germline CDR1 is SGHTA and CDR2 FQGNSA. CDR3 length equals 15 residues. J was trimmed by 7 bases and V by 2 bases; bases with no gene match: 6. The CDR3 DNA follows: TGTGCCAGCAGCTTAACAAGCGGGAGAGGCGGGGAGCTGTTTTTT. Translating gives CASSLTSGRGGELFF.

The chain has TRBV6-6 and TRBJ1-2; D unresolved. Trimming cost V 6 bases and J 7 bases, with 9 bases left between them. This CDR3 contains 11 residues. Germline V lookup: CDR1 MNHNY, CDR2 SVGAGI (reference sequence). This chain's CDR3 is CASSQLGGYTF. DNA for the CDR3: TGTGCCAGCAGCCAGTTGGGTGGCTACACCTTC.

This clone turned up a few times. V gene TRBV2 combines with J gene TRBJ1-1, with D perhaps TRBD1 (5 bases). The CDR3 has 13 amino acids. V was trimmed by 8 bases and J by 0 bases, leaving 10 bases between them. CDR1 is SNHLY and CDR2 is FYNNEI in the germline V gene. In DNA, the CDR3 is TGTGCCAGCGACGGGGGTTTGAACACTGAAGCTTTCTTT. Its protein is CASDGGLNTEAFF.

The J gene is TRBJ2-3, the V gene TRBV5-1; TRBD2 aligns across 10 bases. V lost 4 bases, J lost 2 bases, and 7 bases stayed unmatched. This CDR3 is built from 16 residues. Germline CDR1 is SGHRS and CDR2 is YFSETQ. The CDR3 spells CASSQGLALNTDTQYF. The CDR3 DNA is TGCGCCAGCAGCCAGGGACTAGCGCTTAACACAGATACGCAGTATTTT.

Concerning this clone: At the DNA level, this CDR3 is encoded by other sequences in the same sample as well. This chain connects TRBV29-1 to TRBJ2-7, with 7 nucleotides matching TRBD1. After removal of 5 bases from V and 7 bases from J, the junction contained 8 bases not matched to a gene. The CDR3 spans 12 residues. Germline assignment: CDR1 SQVTM and CDR2 ANQGSEA. CDR3 bases: TGCAGCGTTAGACAGGGAGTGAGTGAGCAGTACTTC. It yields the protein CSVRQGVSEQYF.

The chain employs TRBV11-2 and TRBJ2-7, with a possible D match to TRBD1 (6 bases). V was pared by 2 bases and J by 4 bases, with 18 bases between. From germline, CDR1 is SGHAT and CDR2 FQNNGV. The CDR3 extends over 16 amino acids. The CDR3 here is CASSLNLRDTDYEQYF. Here the CDR3 DNA reads TGTGCCAGCAGCTTAAATCTTCGGGACACTGATTACGAGCAGTACTTC.

The chain combines TRBV25-1 with TRBJ2-3; D is unresolved. Germline-derived CDR1 and CDR2 are MGHDK and SYGVNS. The CDR3 loop spans 14 amino acids. Trimming removed 2 bases from V and 1 base from J, with 7 bases in between. DNA for the CDR3: TGTGCCAGCAGTGAAGGGTGGGGCACAGATACGCAGTATTTT. Encoded protein: CASSEGWGTDTQYF.

This chain uses TRBV4-2 with TRBJ2-5; D might be TRBD2 (6 bases). V was shortened by 1 base and J by 2 bases, with 17 bases between the two germline ends. CDR1 and CDR2 from the germline V gene are LGHNA and YNFKEQ. This CDR3 region has 17 residues. The CDR3 DNA sequence: TGTGCCAGCAGCCAAGGACAACCAGGCGGGGCTCAAGAGACCCAGTACTTC. This encodes CASSQGQPGGAQETQYF.

The table lists this clone with a count of one. The rearrangement links TRBV29-1 to TRBJ2-7; 7 bases match TRBD2. The junction had 5 bases not matched to a gene; V was cut back by 6 bases and J by 6 bases. Per germline, CDR1 SQVTM and CDR2 ANQGSEA. There are 11 residues in the CDR3. The CDR3 spells CSVGTTREQYF. Written as DNA, the CDR3 is TGCAGCGTCGGGACTACCCGCGAGCAGTACTTC.

This clone has a single count. V usage is TRBV28 and J usage is TRBJ2-3; D could derive from TRBD1 or TRBD2 (6 bases each). V dropped 5 bases and J dropped 7 bases, with 22 bases sitting between them. From germline, CDR1 is MDHEN and CDR2 SYDVKM. The CDR3 totals 16 residues. The CDR3 loop reads CASSTPSGAETNTQYF. In nucleotides, the CDR3 is TGTGCCAGCAGTACACCTTCGGGGGCGGAAACCAATACGCAGTATTTT. Based on the CDR3 plus reference TRBV28 and TRBJ2-3, the full variable domain is DVKVTQSSRYLVKRTGEKVFLECVQDMDHENMFWYRQDPGLGLRLIYFSYDVKMKEKGDIPEGYSVSREKKERFSLILESASTNQTSMYLCASSTPSGAETNTQYFGPGTRLTVL.

This clone was observed at least ten times. This same CDR3 is encoded by further DNA sequences in the sample. The genes are TRBV5-1 and TRBJ2-3; 7 positions agree with TRBD2. The germline CDR1 and CDR2 sequences are SGHRS and YFSETQ. The CDR3 covers 15 residues. The V segment lost 4 bases and the J segment 1 base; nucleotides outside the gene matches: 6. CDR3 in DNA: TGCGCCAGCAGCCCGATCGCGGGAGGCACAGATACGCAGTATTTT. As protein: CASSPIAGGTDTQYF.

With respect to this clone: Other DNA sequences of this sample code for an identical CDR3. V and J are TRBV5-1 and TRBJ2-5; 14 bases agree with TRBD2. Trimming at V came to 0 bases and at J to 0 bases, leaving 7 bases not matched to a gene. The CDR3 length is 19 residues. The germline V gene has CDR1 SGHRS and CDR2 YFSETQ. The CDR3 DNA follows: TGCGCCAGCAGCTTGGTCAGACTAGCGGGGGGGGATGACCAAGAGACCCAGTACTTC. Translated: CASSLVRLAGGDDQETQYF.

Comment on this clone: Other DNA sequences in this specimen translate into the identical CDR3. The V call is TRBV5-1, the J call TRBJ2-1; D is unresolved. The CDR3 is 13 amino acids. Germline lookup yields CDR1 SGHRS and CDR2 YFSETQ. The V end was cut by 3 bases, the J end by 4 bases, with 8 bases between. DNA for the CDR3: TGCGCCAGCAGCTCTGGAAGTTACAATGAGCAGTTCTTC. Translated, it gives CASSSGSYNEQFF.

The V and J genes are TRBV14 and TRBJ2-5, with D maybe TRBD1 (6 bases). V lost 4 bases and J 3 bases, leaving 9 bases between the germline ends. The germline V gene encodes CDR1 SGHDN and CDR2 FVKESK. The CDR3 is 13 amino acids. This CDR3 is CASSLYREETQYF. The CDR3 DNA is TGTGCCAGCAGCCTTTACAGGGAAGAGACCCAGTACTTC.

The chain recombines TRBV5-4 with TRBJ1-1; TRBD1 aligns across 11 bases. J gave up 5 bases and V 2 bases, and 5 bases lay outside the gene matches. Germline CDR1 is SGHNT and CDR2 is YYREEE (reference sequence). The CDR3 loop spans 15 amino acids. For the CDR3, the DNA is TGTGCCAGCAGCTTCGGACAGGGGGCGCTGACTGAAGCTTTCTTT. Translation gives CASSFGQGALTEAFF.

The table lists this clone with a few counts. The genes are TRBV7-9 and TRBJ2-2; D is possibly TRBD1 (6 bases). CDR1 and CDR2 (germline): SEHNR, FQNEAQ (reference sequence). CDR3 length equals 14 residues. Trimming cost V 5 bases and J 4 bases, with 11 bases left between them. CDR3 protein: CASSPGTTTGELFF. The CDR3 DNA reads as TGTGCCAGCAGCCCCGGGACAACCACCGGGGAGCTGTTTTTT.